Described below is a single T cell receptor (beta chain) sequence and its context. Its antigen remains unidentified. The sample is drawn from a study of monozygotic twins with inflammatory bowel disease (dated by TCRdb to between 2018 and 2021). A note on the overall study: In total, 28 monozygotic twin pairs made up the full study: 19 Danish pairs, all IBD-discordant, plus nine German pairs, of which four were IBD-concordant and five were IBD-discordant. The search for disease-associated traits relied mainly on comparing, within discordant pairs, IBD patients with their genetically identical healthy co-twins. Each individual had, on average, about 151 000 unique TCRalpha sequences and 181 000 unique TCRbeta sequences available for analysis.

Including the terminal cysteine and phenylalanine, the CDR3 comprises 16 residues. No DNA was logged. CDR1 and CDR2 are read off the germline V gene as SGHTA and FQGTGA. Libraries came from 5' RACE. For each TCR library, around 3,800 ng of total RNA was used. For each sample, cDNA synthesis was carried out in eight separate reactions using SMARTScribe reverse transcriptase. During cDNA synthesis, unique molecular identifiers containing a 6-nucleotide sample barcode were introduced by template switching. Two nested PCRs of about 16 and 10 cycles amplified the TCRalpha and TCRbeta cDNA, and bead purification followed each PCR. Before amplification, the cDNA was treated with uracil DNA-glycosylase and purified using the QIAquick PCR purification kit. The second PCR was the step at which Illumina TruSeq-compatible adapters and sample-specific barcodes were added. TapeStation and Qubit were used to check library quality and concentration, and 4 to 6 ng of each library was pooled. Sequencing of pooled libraries was carried out on an Illumina HiSeq2500 single-index Rapid Run using 2 x 100 bp reads and custom sequencing primers. As for how the authors treated the data: MiGEC version 1.2.6 was used for UMI-based consensus assembly to correct PCR and sequencing errors. V(D)J alignment, clonotype assembly and CDR3 extraction were performed with MiXCR version 2.1.1. Normalisation of gene usage, clonotype sharing and MAIT/NKT TCR abundance was achieved by analysing the top 1000, 10 000 and 20 000 clonotypes per sample. After downsampling to 27 000 UMIs, diversity was calculated as the inverse Simpson index using the vegan R package. Paired Mann-Whitney U tests were applied to discordant twin pairs, and Benjamini-Hochberg correction was used for multiple testing. After reprocessing by TCRdb, each CDR3 protein sequence is one entry, and no DNA is given. Clone size and V and J calls follow TCRdb, not the original study. The table kept for this sample lists approximately 400,000 distinct CDR3 sequences. Around 2.6% of the sample is in the top ten clones.

Points the paper makes about the study in general: Repertoire similarity did not differ between concordant and discordant twins, which could be due to limited statistical power. The results gave no support for a single strong signal or clonotype linked to IBD. Fewer clonotypes were shared with other individuals by IBD patients than by healthy twins, most markedly in patients showing signs of disease activity. A decrease in TCRbeta repertoire diversity, as measured by inverse Simpson index, was observed in IBD patients compared with their healthy co-twins. Because patients received different immunosuppressive treatments, the repertoires may have picked up extra background noise and variability between individuals. The analysis was unable to tell apart different T cell subtypes.

From each donor, a 2.5 ml peripheral blood sample was drawn into PAXgene tubes and stored at -80 degrees C. Without any T cell sorting, total RNA was extracted from whole blood using the PAXgene blood miRNA kit on an automated QIAcube. Peripheral blood from monozygotic twin pairs who were concordant or discordant for inflammatory bowel disease underwent deep TCRalpha and TCRbeta repertoire profiling using unique molecular barcoding. Smoking habits were recorded for all twin pairs, and individuals were classified as current, former or never smokers. The clonotype comes from a human donor with ulcerative colitis or Crohn's disease, or a healthy co-twin of an affected twin (not recorded which). This chain joins TRBV7-3 to TRBJ2-1; TCRdb indicates TRBD2, and absent DNA this call remains unverified. The material sequenced was blood. The CDR3 loop reads CASSQAGTSYQNEQFF.